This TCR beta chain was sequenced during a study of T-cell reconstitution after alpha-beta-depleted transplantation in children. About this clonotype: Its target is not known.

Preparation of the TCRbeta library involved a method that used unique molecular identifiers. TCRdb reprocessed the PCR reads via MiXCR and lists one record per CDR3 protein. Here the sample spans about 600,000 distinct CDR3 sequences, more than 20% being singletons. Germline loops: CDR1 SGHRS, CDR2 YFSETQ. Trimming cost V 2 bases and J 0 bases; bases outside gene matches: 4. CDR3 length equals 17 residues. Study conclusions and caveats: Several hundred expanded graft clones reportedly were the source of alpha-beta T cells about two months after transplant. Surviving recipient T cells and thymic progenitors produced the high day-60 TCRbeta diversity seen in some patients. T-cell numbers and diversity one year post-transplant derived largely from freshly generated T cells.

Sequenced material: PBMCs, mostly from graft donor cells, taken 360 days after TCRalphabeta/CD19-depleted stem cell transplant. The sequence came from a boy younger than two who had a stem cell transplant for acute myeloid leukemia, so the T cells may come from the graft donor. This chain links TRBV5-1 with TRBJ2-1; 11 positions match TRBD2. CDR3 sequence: CASSLSSGGSSYNEQFF. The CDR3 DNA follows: TGCGCCAGCAGCTTATCTAGCGGGGGGAGCTCCTACAATGAGCAGTTCTTC.